The 30 T cell receptor beta chains reported below all come from one sample, sequenced in a study of neurological immune-mediated disorders. A single record per CDR3 protein comes from TCRdb applying MiXCR to the 5' RACE reads. The data show approximately 59,000 distinct CDR3 sequences, roughly 5% seen once. Sequencing was carried out using PBMCs. These receptors were collected from a human donor with multiple sclerosis. The donor label of this sample is uncertain.

This clonotype appeared many times. The chain is built from TRBV5-1 and TRBJ2-7; 12 bases map to TRBD1. V shed 4 bases, J shed 3 bases, and the junction held 5 bases outside the gene matches. From germline, CDR1 is SGHRS and CDR2 YFSETQ. CDR3 length: 15 residues. The CDR3 DNA reads as TGCGCCAGCAGCGCCGGGACAGGGGGCCTCTACGAGCAGTACTTC. Its protein product is CASSAGTGGLYEQYF.

At least ten counts were recorded for this clonotype. This sequence joins TRBV20-1 and TRBJ2-3; the match to TRBD1 covers 8 bases. V shed 6 bases and J 10 bases; nucleotides not matched to a gene: 9. Germline-derived CDR1 and CDR2 are DFQATT and SNEGSKA (reference sequence). The CDR3 contains 12 residues. The CDR3, as DNA: TGCAGTGCAGCCCGGACAGGGAATCCGCAGTATTTT. This codes for CSAARTGNPQYF.

In its sample, this clonotype was seen many times. The V call is TRBV7-2, the J call TRBJ1-5; 7 nucleotides line up with TRBD1. V lost 3 bases to trimming and J lost 5 bases; unmatched junction nucleotides: 4. The CDR3 sequence is 14 residues long. Germline V CDR1 and CDR2: SGHTA, FQGNSA. The CDR3 loop is CASSFPTGHQPQHF. The CDR3 nucleotides are TGTGCCAGCAGCTTTCCGACAGGGCATCAGCCCCAGCATTTT.

Of note for this clonotype: The junction departs from the called germline gene at one end, perhaps through a read error. CDR3 residues: CASSQGGSGGENTWELFF. The CDR3 DNA reads as TGCGCCAGTAGCCAAGGAGGTAGCGGGGGAGAGAACACCTGGGAGCTGTTTTTT. This chain connects TRBV4-1 to TRBJ2-2; TRBD2 matches 9 bases. CDR1 and CDR2 (germline): MGHRA, YSYEKL. This CDR3 is built from 18 residues.

This clonotype occurred many times. V is TRBV6-6 and J is TRBJ1-1; possibly TRBD1 for D (5 bases). Germline CDR1 and CDR2: MNHNY and SVGAGI (reference sequence). CDR3 length: 13 residues. The germline V and J ends were trimmed by 3 bases and 6 bases, with 11 bases remaining between them. The CDR3 DNA follows: TGTGCCAGCAGTTATACAGGCGGGGCTGAAGCTTTCTTT. This gives the protein CASSYTGGAEAFF.

This clonotype was seen ten or more times. The gene calls are TRBV20-1 and TRBJ2-3; a possible D gene is TRBD2 (7 bases). Germline CDR1 and CDR2: DFQATT and SNEGSKA (reference sequence). The CDR3 spans 15 residues. Deletions cut 1 base from V and 6 bases from J, with 17 bases between. This chain's CDR3 is CSARVAGAVRDTQYF. CDR3 in DNA: TGCAGTGCTAGAGTTGCGGGGGCCGTTAGGGATACGCAGTATTTT.

This clonotype was counted at least ten times. This chain links TRBV5-1 with TRBJ1-5; perhaps TRBD1 as D (6 bases). This CDR3 is 16 amino acids long. Germline values: CDR1 SGHRS, CDR2 YFSETQ. V was pared by 3 bases and J by 4 bases, with 17 bases between. CDR3 sequence reads: CASSWGPLVGNQPQHF. CDR3 in DNA: TGCGCCAGCAGCTGGGGGCCGTTGGTGGGAAATCAGCCCCAGCATTTT. Full variable domain (missing parts from reference TRBV5-1 and TRBJ1-5): KAGVTQTPRYLIKTRGQQVTLSCSPISGHRSVSWYQQTPGQGLQFLFEYFSETQRNKGNFPGRFSGRQFSNSRSEMNVSTLELGDSALYLCASSWGPLVGNQPQHFGDGTRLSIL.

This sequence joins TRBV10-3 and TRBJ2-7; the D gene could be TRBD1 or TRBD2 (5 bases each). Germline V gives CDR1 ENHRY, CDR2 SYGVKD. The CDR3 is 15 residues long. With 0 bases removed from V and 4 bases from J, the gap between germline ends came to 13 bases. CDR3 DNA sequence: TGTGCCATCAGTGAGTCCTACGGGGCTAATTACGAGCAGTACTTC. Translating gives CAISESYGANYEQYF.

This clonotype was recorded at least ten times. CDR3 loop: CASSPRDRATDTQYF. CDR3 sequence (DNA): TGTGCCAGCAGTCCTCGGGACAGGGCCACAGATACGCAGTATTTT. The chain links TRBV9 to TRBJ2-3, with 9 positions matching TRBD1. Germline-derived CDR1 and CDR2 are SGDLS and YYNGEE. J was trimmed by 2 bases and V by 5 bases; bases with no gene match: 6. CDR3 length: 15 amino acids.

This clonotype was counted many times. The CDR3 nucleotides are TGTGCCAGCACTAGGGCAGATACGCAGTATTTT. Amino acid sequence: CASTRADTQYF. The chain uses TRBV6-6 and TRBJ2-3; no clear D. CDR1 MNHNY and CDR2 SVGAGI come from the germline V gene (reference sequence). CDR3 length: 11 residues. V was clipped by 7 bases and J by 4 bases, with 6 bases between them.

In regard to this clonotype: The junction differs from germline at one of its ends, possibly a read error. The chain links TRBV3-1 to TRBJ1-5, with a weak D call TRBD1 (5 bases). The CDR3 covers 16 residues. Germline lookup yields CDR1 LGHDT and CDR2 YNNKEL (reference sequence). The CDR3: CVSSRGTGHSNQPQHF. CDR3 DNA: TGTGTCAGCAGCCGCGGGACGGGTCATAGCAATCAGCCCCAGCATTTT.

The sample holds a few counts of this clonotype. The chain joins TRBV29-1 to TRBJ2-5, with a tentative D call TRBD1 (5 bases). Looked up from germline, CDR1 is SQVTM and CDR2 is ANQGSEA. The ends were cut back, 7 bases at V and 2 bases at J, with 11 bases in the middle. The CDR3 consists of 12 residues. DNA for the CDR3: TGCAGCGCCGCGACAGCTCAAGAGACCCAGTACTTC. Translation gives CSAATAQETQYF.

This clonotype was picked up many times. The V and J genes are TRBV15 and TRBJ2-2; 9 bases are shared with TRBD1. CDR1 and CDR2 (germline): LNHNV, YYDKDF (reference sequence). J gave up 6 bases and V 0 bases, and 5 bases lay outside the gene matches. The CDR3 contains 16 residues. The chain's CDR3 is CATSRDRDRVAGELFF. CDR3 bases: TGTGCCACCAGCAGAGATAGGGACAGGGTAGCCGGGGAGCTGTTTTTT.

This clonotype was seen ten or more times. This chain links TRBV29-1 with TRBJ2-2, with 10 bases fitting TRBD1. The germline V gene has CDR1 SQVTM and CDR2 ANQGSEA. With 5 bases clipped from V and 4 bases from J, the junction kept 4 bases outside the gene matches. The CDR3 spans 14 residues. Here the CDR3 reads CSVRQGASTGELFF. The DNA of the CDR3 is TGCAGCGTTCGACAGGGGGCTAGCACCGGGGAGCTGTTTTTT.

This clonotype was seen repeatedly, ten times or more. The chain recombines TRBV20-1 with TRBJ2-3; D perhaps matches TRBD2 (6 bases). Looked up from germline, CDR1 is DFQATT and CDR2 is SNEGSKA (reference sequence). This CDR3 has 13 residues. Trimming took 5 bases from V and 6 from J, leaving 15 bases between them. CDR3 sequence: CSAWDSSADTQYF. The CDR3 region has the DNA TGCAGTGCTTGGGACTCTTCAGCGGATACGCAGTATTTT.

This clonotype has at least ten counts. The gene calls are TRBV5-1 and TRBJ2-7, with D possibly being TRBD1 or TRBD2 (5 bases each). Germline values: CDR1 SGHRS, CDR2 YFSETQ. This CDR3 has 17 amino acids. The V end lost 2 bases, the J end lost 2 bases, and 20 bases lay between the germline ends. CDR3 nucleotides: TGCGCCAGCAGCTTCTCTTTTATGGGGACCGAGCCCTACGAGCAGTACTTC. This sequence encodes CASSFSFMGTEPYEQYF.

This clonotype was counted many times. This chain connects TRBV20-1 to TRBJ1-1; tentatively, D is TRBD1 (6 bases). This CDR3 has 12 amino acids. V was shortened by 4 bases and J by 1 base, with 7 bases between the two germline ends. The V gene's germline CDR1 is DFQATT and CDR2 SNEGSKA (reference sequence). In nucleotides, the CDR3 is TGCAGTGCTATGACAGGGAACACTGAAGCTTTCTTT. This sequence encodes CSAMTGNTEAFF.

This clonotype showed up many times. This sequence joins TRBV18 and TRBJ1-5; TRBD1 matches 7 bases. The V gene end was trimmed by 1 base and the J gene end by 3 bases; junction bases not matched to a gene: 3. Germline V gives CDR1 KGHSH, CDR2 LQKENI. The CDR3 has 15 residues. The CDR3 nucleotides are TGTGCCAGCTCACCACAGGGGGCTTCCAATCAGCCCCAGCATTTT. Translating it yields CASSPQGASNQPQHF.

This clonotype was picked up many times. The chain has TRBV5-1 and TRBJ2-7; perhaps TRBD2 as D (5 bases). With 5 bases removed from V and 6 bases from J, the gap between germline ends came to 18 bases. The CDR3 is 14 amino acids. Germline CDR1 is SGHRS and CDR2 is YFSETQ. CDR3 in amino acids: CASRPGSLRGEQYF. The CDR3 DNA reads as TGCGCCAGCAGACCTGGTAGCCTCCGGGGCGAGCAGTACTTC.

This clonotype was observed at least ten times. CDR3 loop: CSASQWDTFTDTQYF. As DNA, the CDR3 is TGCAGTGCTAGTCAGTGGGACACGTTCACAGATACGCAGTATTTT. The chain joins TRBV20-1 to TRBJ2-3; weak D call: TRBD1 (6 bases). CDR1 is DFQATT, CDR2 SNEGSKA, per germline (reference sequence). The CDR3 extends over 15 amino acids. V lost 3 bases to trimming and J lost 2 bases, with 15 bases between them.

The table lists this clonotype with many counts. The chain couples TRBV18 to TRBJ1-1; tentatively, D is TRBD1 (5 bases). The CDR3 sequence is 14 residues long. Germline CDR1 is KGHSH and CDR2 is LQKENI. Trimming shortened V by 1 base and J by 3 bases, and 9 bases separated the two germline ends. The CDR3 DNA reads TGTGCCAGCTCACCACGTGGAGGGGACACTGAAGCTTTCTTT. Protein sequence: CASSPRGGDTEAFF.

This clonotype was observed at least ten times. This chain connects TRBV6-1 to TRBJ2-1, with 9 bases aligning to TRBD1. Germline CDR1 and CDR2: MNHNS and SASEGT. The CDR3 length is 14 residues. Unmatched junction bases numbered 2, after V lost 1 base and J lost 7 bases. The chain's CDR3 is CASSEVDRGNEQFF. In DNA, the CDR3 is TGTGCCAGCAGTGAAGTCGACAGGGGGAATGAGCAGTTCTTC.

This clonotype was seen at least ten times. The chain uses TRBV3-1 and TRBJ2-7; D perhaps matches TRBD2 (7 bases). Germline CDR1 is LGHDT and CDR2 is YNNKEL (reference sequence). The CDR3 extends over 16 amino acids. V was pared by 4 bases and J by 6 bases, with 22 bases between. The CDR3 loop reads CASSRLLGGGGGEQYF. The CDR3 region has the DNA TGTGCCAGCAGCCGCCTTTTGGGGGGGGGCGGGGGCGAGCAGTACTTC.

This clonotype was picked up many times. This chain uses TRBV10-2 with TRBJ1-2; 10 nucleotides align to TRBD1. The V segment lost 4 bases and the J segment 2 bases; nucleotides outside the gene matches: 7. Germline V gives CDR1 WSHSY, CDR2 SAAADI. The length of the CDR3 is 16 residues. In nucleotides, the CDR3 is TGCGCCAGCAGTGGGGGACAGGGGTTCCTCAACTATGGCTACACCTTC. Its protein is CASSGGQGFLNYGYTF.

This clonotype has only a few counts. V usage is TRBV20-1 and J usage is TRBJ2-1, with D perhaps matching TRBD1 or TRBD2 (5 bases each). Trimming shortened V by 6 bases and J by 9 bases, and 21 bases separated the two germline ends. This CDR3 has 14 amino acids. Germline CDR1 is DFQATT and CDR2 is SNEGSKA (reference sequence). The chain's CDR3 is CSAEQGTALGEQFF. As DNA, the CDR3 is TGCAGTGCGGAGCAAGGGACGGCCCTCGGTGAGCAGTTCTTC.

This clonotype was counted many times. The J gene is TRBJ2-7, the V gene TRBV12-3 or TRBV12-4, with D uncertain. V lost 6 bases and J lost 1, with 7 bases in between. There are 12 residues in the CDR3. The CDR3 reads CASREGSYEQYF. The DNA of the CDR3 is TGTGCCAGCAGGGAAGGTTCCTACGAGCAGTACTTC.

The chain has TRBV20-1 and TRBJ2-3; no definite D call. The germline V gene encodes CDR1 DFQATT and CDR2 SNEGSKA (reference sequence). The CDR3 has 13 residues. V was pared by 6 bases and J by 2 bases, with 12 bases between. The CDR3, as DNA: TGCAGTGCCCAACTTAGACCCACAGATACGCAGTATTTT. It translates to CSAQLRPTDTQYF.

Ten or more counts support this clonotype. The gene calls are TRBV20-1 and TRBJ2-1; 10 bases are a match to TRBD2. Germline lookup yields CDR1 DFQATT and CDR2 SNEGSKA (reference sequence). V was clipped by 2 bases and J by 8 bases; unmatched bases: 6. The CDR3 consists of 14 residues. The DNA of the CDR3 is TGCAGTGCTAGACCAGCGGGGGGGTATGATGAGCAGTTCTTC. Translated, it gives CSARPAGGYDEQFF.

This clonotype was observed a few times. J is TRBJ2-3 and V is TRBV15; 8 bases match TRBD1. V trimming: 5 bases; J trimming: 6 bases; junction bases outside the gene matches: 7. The CDR3 is made up of 14 amino acids. The germline gives CDR1 LNHNV, CDR2 YYDKDF (reference sequence). The CDR3 here is CATSRGQEWDTQYF. CDR3 nucleotide sequence: TGTGCCACCAGCCGGGGACAGGAGTGGGATACGCAGTATTTT.

This clonotype came up many times. The CDR3: CSASPGPSGGVYEQYF. The DNA for the CDR3 is TGCAGTGCTAGCCCCGGCCCTAGCGGGGGGGTGTACGAGCAGTACTTC. The rearrangement uses TRBV20-1 and TRBJ2-7, with 12 bases that match TRBD2. This CDR3 comprises 16 residues. V lost 3 bases to trimming and J lost 4 bases; unmatched junction nucleotides: 10. Looked up from germline, CDR1 is DFQATT and CDR2 is SNEGSKA (reference sequence).